The clone carrying this T cell receptor beta chain is judged medium-sized. The data were obtained in a study of OX40 agonist ivuxolimab in advanced cancers. V gave up 5 bases and J gave up 4 bases, with 12 bases separating them. The CDR3 is 13 amino acids. Looked up from germline, CDR1 is MNHEY and CDR2 is SMNVEV (reference sequence). Libraries were prepared by immunoSEQ multiplex PCR; TCRdb keeps only in-frame clonotypes and omits some of them. The data show 15,000 to 20,000 clones, around nine tenths seen once. The chain links TRBV27 to TRBJ2-7; a possible D gene is TRBD2 (5 bases). The sequenced sample was CD4+ or CD8+ T cells sorted from blood, obtained in a trial of the OX40 agonist ivuxolimab. The source is an adult with an advanced solid tumor such as melanoma, head and neck, liver or kidney cancer. Here the CDR3 reads CASSLTRRYEQYF. The CDR3 nucleotides read TGTGCCAGCAGTCTAACTAGGCGTTACGAGCAGTACTTC.